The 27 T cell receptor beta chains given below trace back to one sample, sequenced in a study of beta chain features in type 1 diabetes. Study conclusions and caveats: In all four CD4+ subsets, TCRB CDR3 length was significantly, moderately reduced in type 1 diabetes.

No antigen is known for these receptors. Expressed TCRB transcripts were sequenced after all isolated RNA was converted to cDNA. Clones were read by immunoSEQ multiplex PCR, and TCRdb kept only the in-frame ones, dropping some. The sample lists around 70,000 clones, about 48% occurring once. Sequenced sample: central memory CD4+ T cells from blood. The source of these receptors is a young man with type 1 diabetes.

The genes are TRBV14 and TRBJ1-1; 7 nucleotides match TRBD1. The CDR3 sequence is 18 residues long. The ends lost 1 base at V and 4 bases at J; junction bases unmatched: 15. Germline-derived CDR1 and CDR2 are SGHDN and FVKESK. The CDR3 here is CASSQVRQGGTGGTEAFF. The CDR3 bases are TGTGCCAGCAGCCAAGTACGACAGGGTGGAACTGGAGGCACTGAAGCTTTCTTT.

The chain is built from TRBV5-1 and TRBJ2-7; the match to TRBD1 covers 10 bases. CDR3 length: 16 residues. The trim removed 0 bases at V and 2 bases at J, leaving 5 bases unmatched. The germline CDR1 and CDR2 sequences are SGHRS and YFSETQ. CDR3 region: CASSLAGTGATYEQYF. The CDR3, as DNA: TGCGCCAGCAGCTTGGCCGGGACAGGGGCTACCTACGAGCAGTACTTC.

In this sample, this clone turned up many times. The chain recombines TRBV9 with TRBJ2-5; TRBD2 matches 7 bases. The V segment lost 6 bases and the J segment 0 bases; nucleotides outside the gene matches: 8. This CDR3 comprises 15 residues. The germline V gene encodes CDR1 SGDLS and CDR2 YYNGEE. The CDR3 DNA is TGTGCCAGCAATCGAGAGGGAGGGTACCAAGAGACCCAGTACTTC. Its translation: CASNREGGYQETQYF.

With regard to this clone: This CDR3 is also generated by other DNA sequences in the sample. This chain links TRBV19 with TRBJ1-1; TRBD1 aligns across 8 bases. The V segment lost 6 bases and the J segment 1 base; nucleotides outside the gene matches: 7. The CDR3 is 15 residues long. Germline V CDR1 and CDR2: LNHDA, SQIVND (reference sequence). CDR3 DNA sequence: TGTGCCAGTAGGCCTGACAGGGGCAAGAACACTGAAGCTTTCTTT. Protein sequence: CASRPDRGKNTEAFF.

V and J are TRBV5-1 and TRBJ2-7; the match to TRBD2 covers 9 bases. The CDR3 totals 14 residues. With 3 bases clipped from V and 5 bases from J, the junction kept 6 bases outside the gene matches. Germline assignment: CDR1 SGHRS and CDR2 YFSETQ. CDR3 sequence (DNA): TGCGCCAGCAGCTGGGGGACTAGCTCGAACGAGCAGTACTTC. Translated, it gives CASSWGTSSNEQYF.

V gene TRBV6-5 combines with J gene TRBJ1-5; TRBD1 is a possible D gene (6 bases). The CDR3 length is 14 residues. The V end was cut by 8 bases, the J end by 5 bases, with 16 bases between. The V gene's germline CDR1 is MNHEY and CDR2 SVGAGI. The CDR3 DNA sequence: TGTGCCAGCTCGAGGGGGGGGTCGGATCAGCCCCAGCATTTT. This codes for CASSRGGSDQPQHF.

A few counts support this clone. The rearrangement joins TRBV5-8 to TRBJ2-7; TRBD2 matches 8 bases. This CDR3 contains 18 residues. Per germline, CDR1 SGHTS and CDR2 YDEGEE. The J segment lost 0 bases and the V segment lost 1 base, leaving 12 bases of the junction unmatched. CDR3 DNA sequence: TGTGCCAGCAGCTTGTGGTGGTCTAGCGGGTCGAGCTCCTACGAGCAGTACTTC. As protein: CASSLWWSSGSSSYEQYF. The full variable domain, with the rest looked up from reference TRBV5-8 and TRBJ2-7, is EAGVTQSPTHLIKTRGQQATLRCSPISGHTSVYWYQQALGLGLQFLLWYDEGEERNRGNFPPRFSGRQFPNYSSELNVNALELEDSALYLCASSLWWSSGSSSYEQYFGPGTRLTVT.

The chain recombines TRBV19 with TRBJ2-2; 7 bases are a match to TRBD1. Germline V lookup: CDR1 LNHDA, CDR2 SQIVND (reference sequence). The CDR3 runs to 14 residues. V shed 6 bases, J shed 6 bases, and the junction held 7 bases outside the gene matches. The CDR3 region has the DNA TGTGCCAGTAGGGGACAGAGGCTCGCCGGGGAGCTGTTTTTT. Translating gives CASRGQRLAGELFF.

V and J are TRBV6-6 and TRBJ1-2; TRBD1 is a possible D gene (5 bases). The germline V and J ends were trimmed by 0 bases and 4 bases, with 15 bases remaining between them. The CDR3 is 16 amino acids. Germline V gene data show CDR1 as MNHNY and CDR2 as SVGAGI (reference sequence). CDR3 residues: CASSYSLQGSSYGYTF. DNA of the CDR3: TGTGCCAGCAGTTACTCCCTGCAGGGTTCGAGCTATGGCTACACCTTC.

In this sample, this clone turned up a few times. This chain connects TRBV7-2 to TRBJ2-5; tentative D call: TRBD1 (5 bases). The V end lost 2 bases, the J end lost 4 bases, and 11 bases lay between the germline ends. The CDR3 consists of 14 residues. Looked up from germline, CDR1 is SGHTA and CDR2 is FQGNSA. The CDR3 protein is CASSLSRVGETQYF. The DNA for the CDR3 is TGTGCCAGCAGCTTATCCAGGGTGGGAGAGACCCAGTACTTC.

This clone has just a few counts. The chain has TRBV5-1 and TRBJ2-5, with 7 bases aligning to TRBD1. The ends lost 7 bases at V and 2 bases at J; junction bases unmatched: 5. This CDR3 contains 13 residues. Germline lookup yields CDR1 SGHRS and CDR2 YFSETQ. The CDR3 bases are TGCGCCAGCGATCCGGGACAGCAAGAGACCCAGTACTTC. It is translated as CASDPGQQETQYF.

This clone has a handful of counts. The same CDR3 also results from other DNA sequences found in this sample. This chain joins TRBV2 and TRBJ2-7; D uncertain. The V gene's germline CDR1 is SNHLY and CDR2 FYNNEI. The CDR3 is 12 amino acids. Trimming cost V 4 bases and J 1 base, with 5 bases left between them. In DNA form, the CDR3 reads TGTGCCAGCAGTGGCGATTCCTACGAGCAGTACTTC. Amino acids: CASSGDSYEQYF.

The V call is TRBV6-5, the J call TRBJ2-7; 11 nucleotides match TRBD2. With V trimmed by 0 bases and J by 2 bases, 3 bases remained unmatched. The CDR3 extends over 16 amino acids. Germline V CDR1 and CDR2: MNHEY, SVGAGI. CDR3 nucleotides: TGTGCCAGCAGTTACTCATCTAGCGGGGGGCCCTACGAGCAGTACTTC. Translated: CASSYSSSGGPYEQYF.

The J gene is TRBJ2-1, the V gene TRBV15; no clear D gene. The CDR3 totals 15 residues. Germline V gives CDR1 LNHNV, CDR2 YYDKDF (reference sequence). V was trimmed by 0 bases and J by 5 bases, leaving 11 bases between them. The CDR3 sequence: CATSRDSAENNEQFF. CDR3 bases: TGTGCCACCAGCAGAGATAGTGCTGAGAACAATGAGCAGTTCTTC.

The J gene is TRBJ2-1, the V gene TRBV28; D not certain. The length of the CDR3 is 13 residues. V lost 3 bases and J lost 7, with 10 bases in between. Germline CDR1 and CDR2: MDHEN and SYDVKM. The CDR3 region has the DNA TGTGCCAGCAGTTTGGCCACCGGGAATGAGCAGTTCTTC. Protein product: CASSLATGNEQFF.

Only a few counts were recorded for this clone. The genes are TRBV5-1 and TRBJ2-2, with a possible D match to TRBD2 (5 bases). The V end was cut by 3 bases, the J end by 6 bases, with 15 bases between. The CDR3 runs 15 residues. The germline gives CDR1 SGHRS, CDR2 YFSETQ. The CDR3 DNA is TGCGCCAGCAGCTCCCGTCCCGAGGGCCCCGGGGAGCTGTTTTTT. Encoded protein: CASSSRPEGPGELFF.

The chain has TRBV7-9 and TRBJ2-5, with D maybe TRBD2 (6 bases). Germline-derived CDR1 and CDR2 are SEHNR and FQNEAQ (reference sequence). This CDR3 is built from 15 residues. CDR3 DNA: TGTGCTTCCGGGGACCCGGGAGACCTGAAAGAGACCCAGTACTTC. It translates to CASGDPGDLKETQYF.

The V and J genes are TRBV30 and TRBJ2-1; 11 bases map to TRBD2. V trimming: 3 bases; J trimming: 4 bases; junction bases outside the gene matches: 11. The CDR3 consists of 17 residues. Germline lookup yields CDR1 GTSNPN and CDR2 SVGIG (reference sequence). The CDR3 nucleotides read TGTGCCTGGAGGGGTCTAGCGGGGGGTGATACTTACAATGAGCAGTTCTTC. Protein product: CAWRGLAGGDTYNEQFF.

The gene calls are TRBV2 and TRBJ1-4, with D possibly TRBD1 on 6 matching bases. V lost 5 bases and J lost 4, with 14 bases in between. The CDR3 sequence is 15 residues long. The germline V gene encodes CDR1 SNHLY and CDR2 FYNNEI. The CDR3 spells CASSPAGTLNEKLFF. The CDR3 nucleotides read TGTGCCAGCAGTCCGGCCGGGACACTTAATGAAAAACTGTTTTTT.

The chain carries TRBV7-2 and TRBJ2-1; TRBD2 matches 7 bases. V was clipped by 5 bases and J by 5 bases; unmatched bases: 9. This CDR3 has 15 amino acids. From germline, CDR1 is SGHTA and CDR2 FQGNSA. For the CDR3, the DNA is TGTGCCAGCAGCCCCCCCGGGACTACCAACAATGAGCAGTTCTTC. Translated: CASSPPGTTNNEQFF.

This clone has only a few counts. The CDR3 region is CASSPGGPDNQPQHF. The DNA for the CDR3 is TGCGCCAGCAGCCCAGGGGGCCCGGACAATCAGCCCCAGCATTTT. The chain recombines TRBV5-1 with TRBJ1-5, with 8 bases lining up with TRBD1. From germline, CDR1 is SGHRS and CDR2 YFSETQ. V trimming: 4 bases; J trimming: 3 bases; junction bases outside the gene matches: 6. CDR3 length: 15 amino acids.

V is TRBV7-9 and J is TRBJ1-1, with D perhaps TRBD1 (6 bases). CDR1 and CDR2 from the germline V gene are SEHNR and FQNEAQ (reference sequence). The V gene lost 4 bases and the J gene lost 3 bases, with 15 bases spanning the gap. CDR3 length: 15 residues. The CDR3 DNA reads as TGTGCCAGCAGCTCAAGCCATACAGGGCACACTGAAGCTTTCTTT. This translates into CASSSSHTGHTEAFF. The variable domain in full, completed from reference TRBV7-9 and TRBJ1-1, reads DTGVSQNPRHKITKRGQNVTFRCDPISEHNRLYWYRQTLGQGPEFLTYFQNEAQLEKSRLLSDRFSAERPKGSFSTLEIQRTEQGDSAMYLCASSSSHTGHTEAFFGQGTRLTVV.

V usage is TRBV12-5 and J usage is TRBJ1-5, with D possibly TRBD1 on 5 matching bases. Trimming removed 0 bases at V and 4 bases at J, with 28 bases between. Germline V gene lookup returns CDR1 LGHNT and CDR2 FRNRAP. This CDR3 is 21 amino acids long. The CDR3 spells CASGLVGKHDVQGNKNQPQHF. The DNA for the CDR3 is TGTGCTAGTGGTTTGGTAGGCAAACACGATGTTCAGGGAAATAAGAATCAGCCCCAGCATTTT.

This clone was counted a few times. The CDR3 here is CSVKSGGAPYNEQFF. CDR3 DNA sequence: TGCAGCGTCAAGAGCGGGGGGGCCCCCTACAATGAGCAGTTCTTC. The chain couples TRBV29-1 to TRBJ2-1; 10 nucleotides line up with TRBD2. The CDR3 sequence is 15 residues long. Germline assignment: CDR1 SQVTM and CDR2 ANQGSEA. The J segment lost 2 bases and the V segment lost 6 bases, leaving 7 bases of the junction unmatched.

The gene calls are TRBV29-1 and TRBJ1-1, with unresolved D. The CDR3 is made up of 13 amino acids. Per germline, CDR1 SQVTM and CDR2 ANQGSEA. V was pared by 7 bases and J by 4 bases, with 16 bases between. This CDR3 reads CSGRGLLSTEAFF. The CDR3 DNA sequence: TGCAGCGGCCGAGGGCTTCTGAGCACTGAAGCTTTCTTT.

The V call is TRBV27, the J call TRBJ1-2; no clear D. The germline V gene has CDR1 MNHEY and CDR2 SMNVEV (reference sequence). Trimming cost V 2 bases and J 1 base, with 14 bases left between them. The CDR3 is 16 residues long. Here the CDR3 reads CASSLNWAGGNYGYTF. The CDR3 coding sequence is TGTGCCAGCAGTTTAAATTGGGCAGGAGGTAACTATGGCTACACCTTC.

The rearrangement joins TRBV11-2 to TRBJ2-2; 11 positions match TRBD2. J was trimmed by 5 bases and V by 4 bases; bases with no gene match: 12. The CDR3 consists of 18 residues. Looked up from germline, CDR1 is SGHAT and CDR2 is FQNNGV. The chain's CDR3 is CASSSRGSGGAWTGELFF. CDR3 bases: TGTGCCAGCAGCTCCCGTGGTAGCGGGGGGGCTTGGACCGGGGAGCTGTTTTTT.